The 12 T cell receptor beta chains in this list originate from one sample, sequenced in a study of blood T cells in healthy people across ages (dated by TCRdb to between 2015 and 2017). The library was prepared using 5' RACE. TCRdb lists the instrument as Illumina HiSeq 2500. A second PCR of 7 to 11 cycles was performed with a sample-barcoded 5' primer and a J-beta primer mix. The raw public reads went through TCRdb reprocessing: fastp at Q25, MiXCR clone calling, in-frame beta chains kept. Here each entry gathers all rows of one CDR3 protein and keeps the most common genes and DNA. Here the sample has over a million distinct CDR3 sequences; around 39% occur a single time. The top ten clonotypes cover around 8% of the sample. Sequenced: blood. All receptors come from a woman between 18 and 30 years old in good health.

On this clonotype itself: Compared with germline, one end of the junction differs, possibly owing to a read error. The chain is built from TRBV7-7 and TRBJ2-3, with 9 bases aligning to TRBD2. The CDR3 has 16 residues. Germline CDR1 reads SSHAT; CDR2 reads FNYEAQ (reference sequence). The CDR3 DNA reads as TGTGCTAGCAGCTCCGGCAGCGGGGGGAACACAGATACGCAGTATTTT. Amino acid sequence: CASSSGSGGNTDTQYF.

As for this clonotype: Its ends do not fully match the called genes, so a read error is possible. This sequence joins TRBV6-5 and TRBJ2-5; D unresolved. CDR1 MNHEY and CDR2 SVGAGI come from the germline V gene. The CDR3 contains 14 residues. The chain's CDR3 is CASSPSWTRNEQHF. CDR3 nucleotide sequence: TGTGCCAGCAGTCCCAGCTGGACCAGGAATGAGCAGCACTTC.

This chain connects TRBV27 to TRBJ2-3; 7 nucleotides line up with TRBD1. CDR3 length: 15 residues. Germline V CDR1 and CDR2: MNHEY, SMNVEV (reference sequence). J was trimmed by 0 bases and V by 4 bases; bases with no gene match: 4. DNA for the CDR3: TGTGCCAGCAGTTCGGTGGGACAGAGCACAGATACGCAGTATTTT. This sequence encodes CASSSVGQSTDTQYF.

The chain combines TRBV20-1 with TRBJ2-4; 11 positions agree with TRBD2. Per germline, CDR1 DFQATT and CDR2 SNEGSKA (reference sequence). This CDR3 region has 16 residues. V lost 0 bases, J lost 8 bases, and 9 bases stayed unmatched. CDR3 protein: CSARDRLAGGLYIQYF. CDR3 in DNA: TGCAGTGCTAGAGATCGTCTAGCGGGAGGTTTATACATTCAGTACTTC.

There are a few counts of this clonotype. The chain is built from TRBV6-2 or TRBV6-3 and TRBJ2-3, with a tentative D call TRBD1 (6 bases). V gave up 5 bases and J gave up 0 bases, with 12 bases separating them. The V gene's germline CDR1 is MNHEY and CDR2 SVGEGT. This CDR3 region has 15 residues. CDR3 nucleotides: TGTGCCAGCAGTCTCCGGGGACATAGCACAGATACGCAGTATTTT. Residues: CASSLRGHSTDTQYF.

This clonotype was seen many times. This chain connects TRBV6-1 to TRBJ2-7; tentatively, D is TRBD2 (5 bases). The CDR3 spans 14 residues. The V gene's germline CDR1 is MNHNS and CDR2 SASEGT. V was trimmed by 0 bases and J by 0 bases, leaving 6 bases between them. CDR3 protein: CASSEAGSSYEQYF. As DNA, the CDR3 is TGTGCCAGCAGTGAAGCTGGGAGCTCCTACGAGCAGTACTTC.

This clonotype was observed a handful of times. The rearrangement joins TRBV7-2 to TRBJ1-2; D might be TRBD1 (5 bases). V lost 8 bases and J 4 bases, leaving 20 bases between the germline ends. From germline, CDR1 is SGHTA and CDR2 FQGNSA. This CDR3 is 15 amino acids long. CDR3 sequence reads: CASGKDDRRGYGYTF. The CDR3 DNA reads TGTGCCAGCGGCAAGGATGACCGAAGGGGCTATGGCTACACCTTC.

This clonotype has just a few counts. The chain uses TRBV24-1 and TRBJ2-3; a weak D match, TRBD1 (6 bases). The CDR3 is made up of 19 amino acids. Germline V gene data show CDR1 as KGHDR and CDR2 as SFDVKD. V was shortened by 2 bases and J by 2 bases, with 22 bases between the two germline ends. This CDR3 reads CATSDSGTKLTGYTDTQYF. The CDR3, as DNA: TGTGCCACCAGTGATTCCGGGACAAAATTGACGGGATACACAGATACGCAGTATTTT.

This clonotype was counted at least ten times. This chain links TRBV18 with TRBJ2-1; D not certain. Germline-derived CDR1 and CDR2 are KGHSH and LQKENI. The CDR3 runs to 12 residues. Trimming pared 3 bases from V and 4 bases from J, leaving 4 bases between. The CDR3 DNA is TGTGCCAGCTCACCCCAATACAATGAGCAGTTCTTC. It is translated as CASSPQYNEQFF.

The chain couples TRBV27 to TRBJ2-2, with D hard to call. From germline, CDR1 is MNHEY and CDR2 SMNVEV (reference sequence). The CDR3 extends over 12 amino acids. V was shortened by 5 bases and J by 6 bases, with 7 bases between the two germline ends. The CDR3 DNA reads TGTGCCAGCAGTCAGGCGGCCGGGGAGCTGTTTTTT. This sequence encodes CASSQAAGELFF.

V is TRBV9 and J is TRBJ2-7, with a possible D match to TRBD1 (5 bases). V dropped 3 bases and J dropped 6 bases, with 19 bases sitting between them. This CDR3 is built from 15 residues. CDR1 and CDR2 (germline): SGDLS, YYNGEE. The CDR3 loop reads CASSGNRFSEREQYF. For the CDR3, the DNA is TGTGCCAGCAGCGGGAACAGGTTCTCTGAGCGCGAGCAGTACTTC.

The V call is TRBV21-1, the J call TRBJ1-4. TRBV21-1 is a recognized pseudogene. There are 17 residues in the CDR3. The CDR3 protein is CASSKVARASSNEKLFF. The CDR3 DNA reads TGTGCCAGCAGCAAAGTTGCGAGGGCGTCATCGAATGAAAAACTGTTTTTT.